This T cell receptor (beta chain) was captured in a study of cytomegalovirus exposure and HLA in healthy donors. Study-wide results and caveats: The number of N-insertions in an Asian-associated ancestry cluster was reportedly below the roughly 670-donor mean in a later analysis.

V lost 4 bases, J lost 4 bases, and 5 bases lay in between. There are 12 residues in the CDR3. Germline CDR1 is MNHEY and CDR2 is SMNVEV (reference sequence). Points on this clone: The antigen is undetermined. Other DNA sequences within the sample encode an identical CDR3.

PCR primers comprised 60 Vbeta and 13 Jbeta primers. The assay was immunoSEQ multiplex PCR, and TCRdb's table has in-frame clones only and misses some. The sample holds about 270,000 clones; roughly 70% are singletons and the top ten take over 2%. The V call is TRBV27, the J call TRBJ1-5, with TRBD1 as a possible D gene (5 bases). The sequence derives from a female donor in good health and CMV-seronegative. Sequenced: PBMCs. In DNA form, the CDR3 reads TGTGCCAGCAGTTCAGGGAATCAGCCCCAGCATTTT. This encodes CASSSGNQPQHF.